The 23 T cell receptor beta chains presented below share a single source sample, sequenced in a study of cytomegalovirus exposure and HLA in healthy donors. Primers for the PCR totalled 60 Vbeta and 13 Jbeta. Libraries were prepared by immunoSEQ multiplex PCR; TCRdb keeps only in-frame clonotypes and omits some of them. This listing includes approximately 110,000 clones. Sequences were obtained from PBMCs. The receptors originated from a man aged 40-55 years in good health and CMV-seropositive.

The chain links TRBV18 to TRBJ2-3; D gene ambiguous. V lost 0 bases to trimming and J lost 0 bases, with 4 bases between them. CDR1 KGHSH and CDR2 LQKENI come from the germline V gene. This CDR3 is built from 14 residues. The CDR3, as DNA: TGTGCCAGCTCACCACCCCTGAGCACAGATACGCAGTATTTT. This encodes CASSPPLSTDTQYF.

DNA of the CDR3: TGTGCCAGCAGCTTAGGGCTAGCGGACTACAATGAGCAGTTCTTC. Translation: CASSLGLADYNEQFF. The chain couples TRBV7-3 to TRBJ2-1, with TRBD2 matching over 7 bases. The V gene end was trimmed by 2 bases and the J gene end by 3 bases; junction bases not matched to a gene: 4. CDR1 and CDR2 from the germline V gene are SGHTA and FQGTGA. The CDR3 sequence is 15 residues long.

The J gene is TRBJ2-1, the V gene TRBV23-1; 8 bases map to TRBD1. TRBV23-1 has ORF status, its function being uncertain. V lost 2 bases and J lost 6; bases outside the gene matches: 3. The CDR3 spans 14 residues. CDR3 loop: CASSQTDRANEQFF. The CDR3, as DNA: TGCGCCAGCAGTCAAACGGACAGGGCCAATGAGCAGTTCTTC.

This sequence joins TRBV7-9 and TRBJ2-3; the match to TRBD2 covers 8 bases. Germline-derived CDR1 and CDR2 are SEHNR and FQNEAQ (reference sequence). This CDR3 region has 16 residues. After removal of 4 bases from V and 11 bases from J, the junction contained 17 bases not matched to a gene. The CDR3 coding sequence is TGTGCCAGCAGCTCCCCAGGTGTGGGTAGCGGGGATGGGCAGTATTTT. This codes for CASSSPGVGSGDGQYF.

The chain joins TRBV28 to TRBJ2-1, with a tentative D call TRBD1 (6 bases). Germline CDR1 is MDHEN and CDR2 is SYDVKM. The CDR3 is 16 amino acids. V was trimmed by 2 bases and J by 4 bases, leaving 15 bases between them. CDR3: CASSLGGAQNYNEQFF. CDR3 coding DNA: TGTGCCAGCAGTTTAGGGGGCGCACAAAATTACAATGAGCAGTTCTTC.

The V and J genes are TRBV6-5 and TRBJ2-7; 11 bases match TRBD1. The CDR3 length is 14 residues. CDR1 is MNHEY, CDR2 SVGAGI, per germline. V lost 2 bases and J lost 12; bases outside the gene matches: 9. The CDR3 sequence: CASSYVGTGGFTYF. The CDR3 region has the DNA TGTGCCAGCAGTTACGTTGGGACAGGGGGTTTCACGTACTTC.

The chain combines TRBV28 with TRBJ2-7, with a weak D call TRBD2 (6 bases). The germline V gene has CDR1 MDHEN and CDR2 SYDVKM. The CDR3 consists of 13 residues. Trimming shortened V by 7 bases and J by 6 bases, and 16 bases separated the two germline ends. The DNA for the CDR3 is TGTGCCAGCACCGCTTCGGGACTTGGCGAGCAGTACTTC. As protein: CASTASGLGEQYF. The full variable domain, its missing parts supplied by reference TRBV28 and TRBJ2-7, is DVKVTQSSRYLVKRTGEKVFLECVQDMDHENMFWYRQDPGLGLRLIYFSYDVKMKEKGDIPEGYSVSREKKERFSLILESASTNQTSMYLCASTASGLGEQYFGPGTRLTVT.

The chain combines TRBV7-9 with TRBJ2-1; 9 nucleotides align to TRBD1. Per germline, CDR1 SEHNR and CDR2 FQNEAQ (reference sequence). This CDR3 is built from 15 residues. The ends lost 0 bases at V and 6 bases at J; junction bases unmatched: 3. CDR3 nucleotide sequence: TGTGCCAGCAGCTTAGCGCGGGGACAGGGCAATGAGCAGTTCTTC. This sequence encodes CASSLARGQGNEQFF.

The chain couples TRBV5-1 to TRBJ2-5; 8 nucleotides align to TRBD1. The assigned J gene may be wrong: the sequence end matches TRBJ2-7 better. This CDR3 is built from 14 residues. Germline lookup yields CDR1 SGHRS and CDR2 YFSETQ. CDR3 loop: CASRSGTGPPEQYF. The DNA for the CDR3 is TGCGCCAGCAGATCCGGGACAGGTCCTCCCGAGCAGTACTTC.

V gene TRBV11-3 combines with J gene TRBJ2-2; weak D call: TRBD1 (5 bases). V was clipped by 4 bases and J by 5 bases, with 11 bases between them. Germline lookup yields CDR1 SGHNT and CDR2 YENEEA. This CDR3 comprises 14 residues. Here the CDR3 DNA reads TGTGCCAGCAGCTCAGGGTCTAGTACCGGGGAGCTGTTTTTT. Its protein is CASSSGSSTGELFF.

The V call is TRBV5-1, the J call TRBJ2-7, with 9 positions matching TRBD1. Germline CDR1 reads SGHRS; CDR2 reads YFSETQ. J lost 6 bases, V lost 4 bases, and 5 bases had no gene match. The CDR3 length is 13 residues. The CDR3 reads CASSPGQGLEQYF. DNA for the CDR3: TGCGCCAGCAGCCCGGGACAGGGACTCGAGCAGTACTTC. The full variable domain, in which reference TRBV5-1 and TRBJ2-7 provide the parts outside the CDR3, is KAGVTQTPRYLIKTRGQQVTLSCSPISGHRSVSWYQQTPGQGLQFLFEYFSETQRNKGNFPGRFSGRQFSNSRSEMNVSTLELGDSALYLCASSPGQGLEQYFGPGTRLTVT.

This sequence joins TRBV20-1 and TRBJ2-7, with D perhaps TRBD2 (5 bases). The CDR3 consists of 11 residues. Germline V lookup: CDR1 DFQATT, CDR2 SNEGSKA (reference sequence). Trimming left V 2 bases short and J 5 bases short, with 7 bases between. The CDR3 DNA reads as TGCAGTGCTAGACCTAGCAACGAGCAGTACTTC. Its translation: CSARPSNEQYF.

The V call is TRBV18, the J call TRBJ2-7; maybe TRBD1 (6 bases). The CDR3 covers 17 residues. Germline CDR1 reads KGHSH; CDR2 reads LQKENI. The V end lost 4 bases, the J end lost 0 bases, and 19 bases lay between the germline ends. The chain's CDR3 is CASSLYLGQGSSYEQYF. CDR3 bases: TGTGCCAGCTCACTCTACCTGGGGCAGGGGAGCTCCTACGAGCAGTACTTC.

This chain links TRBV5-4 with TRBJ2-5; the match to TRBD2 covers 9 bases. Germline V gene lookup returns CDR1 SGHNT and CDR2 YYREEE (reference sequence). With V trimmed by 6 bases and J by 5 bases, 11 bases remained unmatched. This CDR3 region has 15 residues. The CDR3 DNA reads TGTGCCAGCACCACCAGGGGGACTAGCTGGGAGACCCAGTACTTC. This codes for CASTTRGTSWETQYF.

The CDR3 coding sequence is TGTGCCACCAGCAGGCCGGGAATATATGGCTACACCTTC. It translates to CATSRPGIYGYTF. The V gene is TRBV15, the J gene TRBJ1-2; D is ambiguous. Germline V lookup: CDR1 LNHNV, CDR2 YYDKDF (reference sequence). This CDR3 has 13 amino acids. Trimming left V 3 bases short and J 5 bases short, with 10 bases between.

The rearrangement links TRBV2 to TRBJ2-1; 7 bases are shared with TRBD2. This CDR3 contains 17 residues. The junction had 11 bases not matched to a gene; V was cut back by 0 bases and J by 6 bases. Germline CDR1 and CDR2: SNHLY and FYNNEI. CDR3 in amino acids: CASSEAGSGSSGNEQFF. The DNA of the CDR3 is TGTGCCAGCAGTGAAGCGGGGAGCGGGTCTAGCGGCAATGAGCAGTTCTTC.

For this clone: The same CDR3 can be traced to other DNA sequences in this sample. The J gene is TRBJ2-7, the V gene TRBV11-2, with a weak D call TRBD2 (6 bases). V was clipped by 1 base and J by 4 bases, with 11 bases between them. The V gene's germline CDR1 is SGHAT and CDR2 FQNNGV. The CDR3 is 14 amino acids. The CDR3 loop is CASSLGGTAYEQYF. CDR3 bases: TGTGCCAGCAGCTTAGGCGGGACTGCATACGAGCAGTACTTC.

The CDR3 region has the DNA TGTGCCAGCAGTTTCGAGGAGACCCAGTACTTC. It codes for CASSFEETQYF. The J gene is TRBJ2-5, the V gene TRBV28; D unclear. V was clipped by 3 bases and J by 5 bases, with 4 bases between them. CDR1 and CDR2 (germline): MDHEN, SYDVKM. The CDR3 is 11 amino acids.

The chain couples TRBV28 to TRBJ1-1; 10 positions match TRBD1. The CDR3 totals 15 residues. J was trimmed by 5 bases and V by 6 bases; bases with no gene match: 9. Germline V gives CDR1 MDHEN, CDR2 SYDVKM. The CDR3 DNA sequence: TGTGCCAGCAGAACGGGACAGGGGAGCAGGACTGAAGCTTTCTTT. Its protein is CASRTGQGSRTEAFF.

The chain couples TRBV28 to TRBJ1-4, with TRBD1 identical over 7 bases. Germline trimming cut 3 bases from V and 8 bases from J; bases unmatched to any gene: 3. Germline V gives CDR1 MDHEN, CDR2 SYDVKM. CDR3 length equals 13 residues. For the CDR3, the DNA is TGTGCCAGCAGTTTGTTCAGGGGGGAAAAACTGTTTTTT. It yields the protein CASSLFRGEKLFF.

The V gene is TRBV19, the J gene TRBJ2-2; perhaps TRBD1 as D (7 bases). Trimming cost V 8 bases and J 3 bases, with 16 bases left between them. The germline V gene encodes CDR1 LNHDA and CDR2 SQIVND (reference sequence). The CDR3 is 15 residues long. CDR3 protein: CASVAPGGYTGELFF. DNA of the CDR3: TGTGCCAGTGTAGCGCCAGGGGGGTACACCGGGGAGCTGTTTTTT.

V gene TRBV19 combines with J gene TRBJ2-4; maybe TRBD2 (5 bases). V was cut by 9 bases and J by 1 base, with 22 bases left in between. The CDR3 runs 17 residues. CDR1 is LNHDA, CDR2 SQIVND, per germline (reference sequence). The CDR3 is CASQSIAGERAKNIQYF. In DNA, the CDR3 is TGTGCCAGCCAATCGATAGCCGGGGAGCGGGCCAAAAACATTCAGTACTTC.

The chain has TRBV6-1 and TRBJ2-5; 9 bases align to TRBD2. CDR1 is MNHNS and CDR2 is SASEGT in the germline V gene. The CDR3 extends over 14 amino acids. V was clipped by 4 bases and J by 9 bases; unmatched bases: 9. CDR3 sequence reads: CASSVEREALSQYF. The CDR3 region has the DNA TGTGCCAGCAGTGTTGAGCGGGAGGCCCTTTCCCAGTACTTC.